This entry lists 8 T cell receptor beta chains sequenced from one sample in a study of blood T cell repertoires in COVID-19. Sequencing used immunoSEQ multiplex PCR; TCRdb keeps in-frame clones, though not all of them. This table has roughly 140,000 clones, 75% to 85% appearing once. The sequenced material came from peripheral blood. Receptors originate from a human donor with acute or convalescent COVID-19. The donor label of this sample is uncertain.

This clone was found a few times. V gene TRBV4-1 combines with J gene TRBJ2-3, with a tentative D call TRBD1 (5 bases). This CDR3 has 16 amino acids. In germline, CDR1 is MGHRA, CDR2 YSYEKL. Trimming left V 0 bases short and J 8 bases short, with 18 bases between. CDR3 residues: CASSQEVDRLFVTQYF. CDR3 bases: TGCGCCAGCAGCCAAGAAGTAGACAGACTTTTCGTTACGCAGTATTTT.

The V gene is TRBV7-9, the J gene TRBJ2-1; D possibly corresponds to TRBD2 (7 bases). The V gene lost 5 bases and the J gene lost 3 bases, with 26 bases spanning the gap. This CDR3 has 19 residues. Germline V CDR1 and CDR2: SEHNR, FQNEAQ (reference sequence). The CDR3, as DNA: TGTGCCAGCAGCCCGAGAAGGGGGGGTCCAACTAGGGTCTACAATGAGCAGTTCTTC. The encoded protein is CASSPRRGGPTRVYNEQFF.

The chain uses TRBV24-1 and TRBJ1-5, with TRBD1 matching 9 bases. The CDR3 has 16 amino acids. V lost 6 bases to trimming and J lost 1 base; unmatched junction nucleotides: 6. CDR1 and CDR2 from the germline V gene are KGHDR and SFDVKD. The CDR3 loop reads CATSPTGGESNQPQHF. CDR3 nucleotides: TGTGCCACCAGTCCGACAGGGGGAGAGAGCAATCAGCCCCAGCATTTT.

CDR3 amino acids: CASRDRGYGYTF. The CDR3 coding sequence is TGTGCCAGCAGGGACAGGGGCTATGGCTACACCTTC. This chain connects TRBV11-2 to TRBJ1-2; TRBD1 matches 9 bases. This CDR3 region has 12 residues. Germline V lookup: CDR1 SGHAT, CDR2 FQNNGV. Trimming removed 6 bases from V and 4 bases from J; junction bases left unmatched: 0.

This clone was detected once. This chain joins TRBV7-9 and TRBJ2-2; 7 bases align to TRBD1. The CDR3 runs to 15 residues. V was clipped by 1 base and J by 6 bases; unmatched bases: 5. Germline values: CDR1 SEHNR, CDR2 FQNEAQ (reference sequence). CDR3 DNA sequence: TGTGCCAGCAGCTTAGTATCAGGGGGTTCCGGGGAGCTGTTTTTT. Translating it yields CASSLVSGGSGELFF. The entire variable domain, with the rest obtained from reference TRBV7-9 and TRBJ2-2, is as follows: DTGVSQNPRHKITKRGQNVTFRCDPISEHNRLYWYRQTLGQGPEFLTYFQNEAQLEKSRLLSDRFSAERPKGSFSTLEIQRTEQGDSAMYLCASSLVSGGSGELFFGEGSRLTVL.

The chain combines TRBV19 with TRBJ2-7; possible D gene TRBD1, 6 bases. CDR1 is LNHDA, CDR2 SQIVND, per germline (reference sequence). This CDR3 has 11 residues. Trimming removed 9 bases from V and 6 bases from J, with 12 bases in between. Here the CDR3 DNA reads TGTGCCAGCAGACAGGCGGGCGAGCAGTACTTC. It encodes CASRQAGEQYF.

The V and J genes are TRBV24-1 and TRBJ2-3; 9 positions match TRBD1. The CDR3 sequence is 16 residues long. The germline CDR1 and CDR2 sequences are KGHDR and SFDVKD. V trimming: 1 base; J trimming: 3 bases; junction bases outside the gene matches: 4. The CDR3, as DNA: TGTGCCACCAGTGATTTAAGGACAGGGGTTACAGATACGCAGTATTTT. This sequence encodes CATSDLRTGVTDTQYF.

The chain joins TRBV6-5 to TRBJ1-2; D gene uncertain. With 6 bases removed from V and 3 bases from J, the gap between germline ends came to 11 bases. The CDR3 has 13 residues. Germline values: CDR1 MNHEY, CDR2 SVGAGI. The CDR3 DNA reads as TGTGCCAGCAGCCCCCCCGAGGACTATGGCTACACCTTC. Its translation is CASSPPEDYGYTF.